These 26 T cell receptor beta chains originate from one sample sequenced in a study of regulatory T cells in long-lasting Graves disease. Building the TCR beta libraries relied on iRepertoire HTBI primers, and CDR3 regions underwent Arm-PCR. Using its own MiXCR run on the multiplex PCR reads, TCRdb lists one record per CDR3 protein. The sample lists around 250,000 distinct CDR3 sequences, around 20% seen once, with around 20% in the top ten. Time point here: newly diagnosed GD, antithyroid drugs for less than 3 months. TCR sequences were obtained from RNA taken from PBMCs. The sequencing used peripheral blood mononuclear cells (PBMCs), collected at new diagnosis, from a patient treated with antithyroid drugs. All receptors come from a female donor with Graves disease.

At least ten counts were recorded for this clonotype. The V and J genes are TRBV7-9 and TRBJ2-7, with 10 bases identical to TRBD2. V lost 5 bases, J lost 6 bases, and 7 bases stayed unmatched. Germline V CDR1 and CDR2: SEHNR, FQNEAQ (reference sequence). This CDR3 contains 14 residues. The CDR3 nucleotides are TGTGCCAGCAGCATCGGGACTAGCGAAACCGAGCAGTACTTC. It encodes CASSIGTSETEQYF.

Ten or more counts support this clonotype. The rearrangement uses TRBV12-5 and TRBJ2-1; no firm D call. Germline V CDR1 and CDR2: LGHNT, FRNRAP. CDR3 length: 12 residues. V was shortened by 5 bases and J by 8 bases, with 10 bases between the two germline ends. The CDR3 loop is CASGPALDEQFF. In nucleotides, the CDR3 is TGTGCTAGTGGTCCCGCTTTGGATGAGCAGTTCTTC. Variable domain in full (rest from reference TRBV12-5 and TRBJ2-1): DARVTQTPRHKVTEMGQEVTMRCQPILGHNTVFWYRQTMMQGLELLAYFRNRAPLDDSGMPKDRFSAEMPDATLATLKIQPSEPRDSAVYFCASGPALDEQFFGPGTRLTVL.

This clonotype has at least ten counts. The V and J genes are TRBV7-2 and TRBJ1-3; possibly TRBD1 for D (5 bases). This CDR3 is 15 amino acids long. Germline V lookup: CDR1 SGHTA, CDR2 FQGNSA. Trimming took 1 base from V and 4 from J, leaving 11 bases between them. CDR3 nucleotide sequence: TGTGCCAGCAGCTTAGTGGGGGACCGGGGAAACACCATATATTTT. It translates to CASSLVGDRGNTIYF.

J is TRBJ1-5 and V is TRBV2; 8 bases align to TRBD1. The CDR3 covers 14 residues. Trimming at V came to 6 bases and at J to 6 bases, leaving 7 bases not matched to a gene. Looked up from germline, CDR1 is SNHLY and CDR2 is FYNNEI. CDR3 DNA: TGTGCCAGCAGCGCCCAGGGGGCGGGTCAGCCCCAGCATTTT. This codes for CASSAQGAGQPQHF.

This rearrangement joins TRBV2 to TRBJ1-1, with no clear D. This CDR3 spans 13 amino acids. Trimming removed 2 bases at V and 3 bases at J, with 7 bases between. Germline V gives CDR1 SNHLY, CDR2 FYNNEI. The DNA of the CDR3 is TGTGCCAGCAGTGAACTGGAAGACACTGAAGCTTTCTTT. This encodes CASSELEDTEAFF.

In this sample, this clonotype turned up a few times. Written as DNA, the CDR3 is TGCGCCAGCAGCTCCCCTCCGACAGGGGTGGGGGAGACCCAGTACTTC. Translation: CASSSPPTGVGETQYF. This chain connects TRBV5-1 to TRBJ2-5, with TRBD1 matching 8 bases. Germline CDR1 is SGHRS and CDR2 is YFSETQ. Losses at the gene ends were 3 bases for V and 5 bases for J; bases not matched to a gene: 12. CDR3 length: 16 residues.

This clonotype was counted many times. The DNA of the CDR3 is TGCGCCAGCAGCCAAGAAAGAAACTACGAGCAGTACTTC. This gives the protein CASSQERNYEQYF. V usage is TRBV4-1 and J usage is TRBJ2-7, with no clear D. Trimming shortened V by 0 bases and J by 3 bases, and 6 bases separated the two germline ends. This CDR3 has 13 residues. Germline values: CDR1 MGHRA, CDR2 YSYEKL.

This clonotype was counted many times. The rearrangement links TRBV28 to TRBJ1-1; tentatively, D is TRBD1 (6 bases). This CDR3 region has 14 residues. Germline V gene lookup returns CDR1 MDHEN and CDR2 SYDVKM. V was shortened by 4 bases and J by 1 base, with 10 bases between the two germline ends. CDR3 residues: CASSSGGRNTEAFF. CDR3 coding DNA: TGTGCCAGCAGTTCCGGGGGCAGGAACACTGAAGCTTTCTTT.

This clonotype was counted at least ten times. The chain couples TRBV7-2 to TRBJ2-3, with D maybe TRBD2 (6 bases). Deletions cut 3 bases from V and 2 bases from J, with 9 bases between. The germline gives CDR1 SGHTA, CDR2 FQGNSA. This CDR3 region has 14 residues. The CDR3 is CASSFASVTDTQYF. DNA for the CDR3: TGTGCCAGCAGCTTCGCTAGCGTCACAGATACGCAGTATTTT.

This clonotype was counted at least ten times. The CDR3: CSARDLGTVNEKLFF. CDR3 coding DNA: TGCAGTGCTAGAGATCTGGGGACAGTTAATGAAAAACTGTTTTTT. The rearrangement joins TRBV20-1 to TRBJ1-4; 7 bases map to TRBD1. There are 15 residues in the CDR3. CDR1 is DFQATT, CDR2 SNEGSKA, per germline (reference sequence). The trim removed 0 bases at V and 4 bases at J, leaving 5 bases unmatched.

V is TRBV6-4 and J is TRBJ2-5; a possible D gene is TRBD2 (6 bases). The CDR3 has 15 amino acids. Germline V gene lookup returns CDR1 MRHNA and CDR2 SNTAGT. Trimming took off 2 bases at V and 2 bases at J, with 12 bases between the two ends. The CDR3 DNA is TGTGCCAGCAGTGACGCGGGGAGGCAACAAGAGACCCAGTACTTC. As protein: CASSDAGRQQETQYF.

This clonotype has a count of ten or more. The chain carries TRBV3-1 and TRBJ1-1; D might be TRBD1 (5 bases). CDR1 and CDR2 (germline): LGHDT, YNNKEL (reference sequence). Trimming cost V 6 bases and J 1 base, with 12 bases left between them. The CDR3 has 14 amino acids. CDR3 in amino acids: CASSYLGGNTEAFF. CDR3 bases: TGTGCCAGCAGTTACCTGGGGGGGAACACTGAAGCTTTCTTT.

This clonotype was counted between two and nine times. This may be a read error: a much more frequent sequence differs by one nucleotide. Since the CDR3 does not end with the conserved phenylalanine or tryptophan, this likely comes from a read error. The V call is TRBV7-9, the J call TRBJ2-5, with D hard to call. The CDR3 runs 13 residues. Germline V gene data show CDR1 as SEHNR and CDR2 as FQNEAQ (reference sequence). Trimming removed 2 bases at V and 2 bases at J, with 6 bases between. CDR3 DNA sequence: TGTGCCAGCAGCTTATCTATTCAAGAGACCCAGTACCTC. Translating gives CASSLSIQETQYL.

This clonotype was recorded at least ten times. J is TRBJ2-7 and V is TRBV7-6; D ambiguous. The CDR3 has 12 amino acids. Trimming shortened V by 5 bases and J by 4 bases, and 9 bases separated the two germline ends. Germline CDR1 SGHVS, CDR2 FNYEAQ. Here the CDR3 DNA reads TGTGCCAGCAGCCCTAATCGGTACGAGCAGTACTTC. It translates to CASSPNRYEQYF.

CDR3 residues: CAIESKTSTDTQYF. CDR3 bases: TGTGCCATCGAAAGCAAGACTAGCACAGATACGCAGTATTTT. This chain links TRBV2 with TRBJ2-3, with D uncertain. V was shortened by 10 bases and J by 0 bases, with 14 bases between the two germline ends. The CDR3 has 14 amino acids. Germline CDR1 is SNHLY and CDR2 is FYNNEI.

V and J are TRBV6-2 or TRBV6-3 and TRBJ1-1; tentatively, D is TRBD1 (5 bases). Trimming shortened V by 1 base and J by 11 bases, and 8 bases separated the two germline ends. There are 11 residues in the CDR3. Germline CDR1 is MNHEY and CDR2 is SVGEGT. The CDR3 DNA is TGTGCCAGCAGTTACTTCAGGGAGGCTTTCTTT. It encodes CASSYFREAFF.

This clonotype was seen many times. CDR3 nucleotides: TGTGCCAGCAGTTACCAGGGGGTGACTAATGAAAAACTGTTTTTT. Encoded protein: CASSYQGVTNEKLFF. J is TRBJ1-4 and V is TRBV2; 7 bases agree with TRBD1. The CDR3 spans 15 residues. Germline assignment: CDR1 SNHLY and CDR2 FYNNEI. V was clipped by 5 bases and J by 2 bases; unmatched bases: 5. Full variable domain (missing parts from reference TRBV2 and TRBJ1-4): EPEVTQTPSHQVTQMGQEVILRCVPISNHLYFYWYRQILGQKVEFLVSFYNNEISEKSEIFDDQFSVERPDGSNFTLKIRSTKLEDSAMYFCASSYQGVTNEKLFFGSGTQLSVL.

This clonotype was seen repeatedly, ten times or more. A much larger clone is a single base away; this may be a read error. The gene calls are TRBV11-2 and TRBJ1-1; D remains ambiguous. The V gene's germline CDR1 is SGHAT and CDR2 FQNNGV. This CDR3 spans 14 amino acids. CDR3 residues: CACSLVRFGAGAFF. The CDR3 bases are TGTGCCTGCAGCTTAGTTAGGTTTGGAGCCGGGGCTTTCTTT.

This clonotype was found many times. The rearrangement joins TRBV11-2 to TRBJ2-3; D remains unclear. Trimming shortened V by 4 bases and J by 6 bases, and 8 bases separated the two germline ends. This CDR3 has 12 residues. Germline CDR1 SGHAT, CDR2 FQNNGV. Written as DNA, the CDR3 is TGTGCCAGCAGCTCTCAAGGGGATACGCAGTATTTT. Amino acid sequence: CASSSQGDTQYF.

In its sample, this clonotype was seen many times. The rearrangement joins TRBV6-1 to TRBJ2-1; D is unclear. The CDR3 extends over 15 amino acids. Deletions cut 2 bases from V and 2 bases from J, with 10 bases between. Germline V CDR1 and CDR2: MNHNS, SASEGT. CDR3 nucleotide sequence: TGTGCCAGCAGTGAATCCCTAGGGCCCTACAATGAGCAGTTCTTC. Protein product: CASSESLGPYNEQFF.

This clonotype has a handful of counts. V and J are TRBV20-1 and TRBJ2-3; D gene uncertain. Trimming removed 6 bases at V and 1 base at J, with 14 bases between. This CDR3 is 14 amino acids long. The germline CDR1 and CDR2 sequences are DFQATT and SNEGSKA (reference sequence). CDR3 nucleotide sequence: TGCAGTGCGAACCGGGCTCGTGGCACAGATACGCAGTATTTT. Its translation: CSANRARGTDTQYF.

In this sample, this clonotype turned up many times. This chain links TRBV29-1 with TRBJ1-3; D is undetermined. Germline V gives CDR1 SQVTM, CDR2 ANQGSEA. The CDR3 sequence is 13 residues long. V shed 7 bases and J shed 5 bases, with 15 bases lying between them. The CDR3 loop is CSALDGGRNTIYF. The CDR3 DNA follows: TGCAGCGCCCTGGACGGAGGCCGAAACACCATATATTTT.

This chain links TRBV2 with TRBJ2-1; D call uncertain. The CDR3 runs 14 residues. V was shortened by 0 bases and J by 7 bases, with 10 bases between the two germline ends. Germline values: CDR1 SNHLY, CDR2 FYNNEI. The CDR3 DNA is TGTGCCAGCAGTGAAGCCCCGTTCCGGAATGAGCAGTTCTTC. It is translated as CASSEAPFRNEQFF.

V and J are TRBV11-2 and TRBJ1-1; no clear D. Germline CDR1 is SGHAT and CDR2 is FQNNGV. The V end lost 2 bases, the J end lost 4 bases, and 8 bases lay between the germline ends. The CDR3 is 13 residues long. CDR3 residues: CASSLNSGTEAFF. The CDR3 DNA is TGTGCCAGCAGCTTAAACAGCGGCACTGAAGCTTTCTTT.

This clonotype has ten or more counts. This chain joins TRBV18 and TRBJ1-4; D is ambiguous. The V gene's germline CDR1 is KGHSH and CDR2 LQKENI. This CDR3 is built from 13 residues. Trimming stripped 6 bases from V and 5 bases from J, with 10 bases between. The CDR3 sequence is CASSEGPNEKLFF. As DNA, the CDR3 is TGTGCCAGCTCGGAAGGACCGAATGAAAAACTGTTTTTT. The variable domain in full, with the rest retrieved from reference TRBV18 and TRBJ1-4, is NAGVMQNPRHLVRRRGQEARLRCSPMKGHSHVYWYRQLPEEGLKFMVYLQKENIIDESGMPKERFSAEFPKEGPSILRIQQVVRGDSAAYFCASSEGPNEKLFFGSGTQLSVL.

Points on this clonotype: A much larger clone differs from this one at a single base, so this may be a read error. The chain combines TRBV6-1 with TRBJ2-7, with 8 bases lining up with TRBD2. The CDR3 contains 18 residues. The V segment lost 4 bases and the J segment 3 bases; nucleotides outside the gene matches: 17. Germline V gene data show CDR1 as MNHNS and CDR2 as SASEGT. The CDR3 DNA sequence: TGTGCCAGCAGTGCCCCCGGAGCGGGAGAGCCCTTGCACTACGAGCAGTACTTC. It encodes CASSAPGAGEPLHYEQYF.